Listed below are T cell receptor beta chains from one sample, sequenced in a study of T cell repertoires in aging, cancer and after chemotherapy. MiXCR was run by TCRdb on the multiplex PCR reads, yielding one entry per CDR3 protein. The data hold approximately 1,500 distinct CDR3 sequences, with 28% observed a single time. Specimen: blood. The receptors originated from a human donor with a solid tumor. Both conserved end residues are part of each CDR3. A D gene is named only where the DNA matches it firmly. Rows give clone size only sometimes, using once, few, many, or a class for an expanded clone.

TRBV6-5	.	TRBJ1-2	.	CASSFRGGTIYGYTF	TGTGCCAGCAGTTTCCGTGGAGGGACAATCTATGGCTACACCTTC
TRBV24-1	TRBD2	TRBJ2-3	few	CATSDTRLAASTDTQYF	TGTGCCACCAGTGACACCAGACTAGCGGCTAGCACAGATACGCAGTATTTT
TRBV28	.	TRBJ1-1	.	CASSFVSLNTEAFF	TGTGCCAGCAGTTTCGTCAGTTTGAACACTGAAGCTTTCTTT
TRBV6-2/TRBV6-3	TRBD2	TRBJ2-3	medium-sized	CASSSTGGQGTQYF	TGTGCCAGCAGTTCAACGGGAGGCCAGGGCACGCAGTATTTT
TRBV7-9	.	TRBJ1-3	.	CASSLPSHLGNTIYF	TGTGCCAGCAGTCTACCGAGTCACCTTGGAAACACCATATATTTT
TRBV27	.	TRBJ1-5	.	CASKKLDSNQPQHF	TGTGCCAGCAAGAAGCTGGATAGCAATCAGCCCCAGCATTTT
TRBV5-5	.	TRBJ2-1	medium-sized	CASSLSSGEQFF	TGTGCCAGCAGCTTGTCTTCGGGTGAGCAGTTCTTC
TRBV6-1	.	TRBJ1-1	.	CASSAGGGEGLENTEAFF	TGTGCCAGCAGTGCGGGAGGAGGAGAGGGCCTCGAGAACACTGAAGCTTTCTTT
TRBV20-1	.	TRBJ2-7	few	CSASLPSVSSYEQYF	TGCAGTGCTAGTTTGCCTAGCGTAAGCTCCTACGAGCAGTACTTC
TRBV7-6	.	TRBJ2-2	medium-sized	CATRGQNTGELFF	TGTGCCACCCGGGGTCAGAACACCGGGGAGCTGTTTTTT
TRBV6-1	TRBD1	TRBJ1-2	medium-sized	CATKQGQGTANYGYTF	TGTGCCACCAAACAAGGACAGGGTACGGCTAACTATGGCTACACCTTC
TRBV7-9	.	TRBJ1-2	.	CASSLDGRYGYTF	TGTGCCAGCAGCTTAGATGGGCGCTATGGCTACACCTTC
TRBV4-3	.	TRBJ2-7	.	CASSDQTGRSYEQYF	TGCGCCAGCAGTGACCAGACAGGGAGGTCCTACGAGCAGTACTTC
TRBV5-6	.	TRBJ1-2	large	CASSPSQVINYGYTF	TGTGCCAGCAGCCCCAGCCAAGTTATCAACTATGGCTACACCTTC
TRBV5-6	.	TRBJ2-2	medium-sized	CASSPLGGTGELFF	TGTGCCAGCAGTCCCCTGGGAGGAACCGGGGAGCTGTTTTTT
TRBV12-3/TRBV12-4	TRBD2	TRBJ2-1	large	CASSLGTLSGRVWDEQFF	TGTGCCAGCAGTTTAGGAACTCTTAGCGGGAGGGTCTGGGATGAGCAGTTCTTC
TRBV18	TRBD2	TRBJ2-3	few	CASSPPGLAGTDTQYF	TGTGCCAGCTCACCACCGGGACTAGCGGGCACAGATACGCAGTATTTT
TRBV13	TRBD1	TRBJ1-1	.	CSSSPTGTGGFTEAFF	TGTTCCAGCAGCCCAACCGGGACAGGGGGTTTCACTGAAGCTTTCTTT
TRBV7-9	TRBD1	TRBJ2-7	few	CASSSGQGSYEQYF	TGTGCCAGCAGCTCGGGACAGGGGTCCTACGAGCAGTACTTC
TRBV19	TRBD1	TRBJ1-5	.	CASTDRGQPQHF	TGTGCCAGTACAGACAGGGGTCAGCCCCAGCATTTT
TRBV6-1	.	TRBJ1-3	few	CASIEPGNTIYF	TGTGCCAGCATCGAACCTGGAAACACCATATATTTT
TRBV6-1	.	TRBJ2-3	medium-sized	CASSVTATGDTQYF	TGTGCCAGCAGTGTGACGGCCACGGGAGATACGCAGTATTTT
TRBV25-1	TRBD2	TRBJ2-7	.	CASQDGLAGDPVYEQYF	TGTGCCAGCCAAGACGGACTAGCGGGAGATCCAGTATACGAGCAGTACTTC
TRBV29-1	.	TRBJ1-1	large	CSVVSGATEAFF	TGCAGCGTTGTGTCGGGGGCCACTGAAGCTTTCTTT
TRBV5-1	TRBD2	TRBJ2-1	.	CASSTKRGDYNEQFF	TGCGCCAGCAGCACCAAGCGGGGGGATTACAATGAGCAGTTCTTC
TRBV18	.	TRBJ1-2	few	CASSPQEGGTYGYTF	TGTGCCAGCTCACCACAGGAGGGGGGGACCTATGGCTACACCTTC
TRBV30	.	TRBJ2-3	large	CAWGLGVPSTDTQYF	TGTGCCTGGGGGCTGGGGGTCCCTAGCACAGATACGCAGTATTTT
TRBV6-6	.	TRBJ1-1	medium-sized	CASTTGNTEAFF	TGTGCCAGCACGACGGGGAACACTGAAGCTTTCTTT
TRBV18	.	TRBJ1-5	few	CASSPLEFQPQHF	TGTGCCAGCTCACCACTCGAGTTCCAGCCCCAGCATTTT
TRBV6-1	.	TRBJ2-6	large	CASSESGANVLTF	TGTGCCAGCAGTGAATCTGGGGCCAACGTCCTGACTTTC
TRBV5-6	TRBD2	TRBJ2-1	medium-sized	CASSARLAGKGNEQFF	TGTGCCAGCAGCGCCAGACTAGCGGGGAAAGGTAATGAGCAGTTCTTC
TRBV6-4	.	TRBJ1-2	medium-sized	CASKSFRGGYTF	TGTGCCAGCAAATCGTTCAGGGGTGGCTACACCTTC
TRBV19	.	TRBJ2-7	medium-sized	CASSGGSYEQYF	TGTGCCAGTAGTGGGGGGAGCTACGAGCAGTACTTC
TRBV5-1	.	TRBJ1-1	.	CASSLDGTNTEAFF	TGCGCCAGCAGCTTGGACGGAACGAACACTGAAGCTTTCTTT
TRBV4-3	.	TRBJ2-5	.	CASSQASGSRIQETQYF	TGTGCCAGCAGCCAAGCCTCCGGGAGTCGAATACAGGAGACCCAGTACTTC
TRBV29-1	.	TRBJ1-2	large	CSVEDAETNGYTF	TGCAGCGTTGAAGATGCAGAGACAAATGGCTACACCTTC
TRBV28	TRBD1	TRBJ2-2	.	CASSTTSGGWTGELFF	TGTGCCAGCAGTACAACCTCAGGGGGCTGGACCGGGGAGCTGTTTTTT
TRBV6-5	TRBD1	TRBJ2-7	large	CASSRNWDRDGEQYF	TGTGCCAGCAGTCGTAATTGGGACAGGGACGGCGAGCAGTACTTC
TRBV18	.	TRBJ2-3	few	CASAIGGSADTQYF	TGTGCCAGCGCAATTGGGGGGAGCGCAGATACGCAGTATTTT
TRBV20-1	TRBD2	TRBJ2-5	.	CSARTSGRTETQYF	TGCAGTGCTAGGACTAGCGGGAGAACAGAGACCCAGTACTTC
TRBV18	.	TRBJ1-1	few	CASSPYGQEAFF	TGTGCCAGCTCACCTTATGGACAAGAGGCTTTCTTT
TRBV6-5	.	TRBJ2-7	large	CASSLRDPRSRQYF	TGTGCCAGCAGTCTCCGGGACCCACGGTCAAGGCAGTACTTC
TRBV11-2	.	TRBJ1-2	.	CASSSLLKYGYTF	TGTGCCAGCAGCTCTCTTTTAAAATATGGCTACACCTTC
TRBV6-4	TRBD1	TRBJ2-3	large	CASSVWRDRATDTQYF	TGTGCCAGCAGTGTCTGGAGGGACAGGGCCACAGATACGCAGTATTTT
TRBV27	.	TRBJ2-6	medium-sized	CASSRGVPGANVLTF	TGTGCCAGCAGCCGAGGGGTTCCTGGGGCCAACGTCCTGACTTTC
TRBV6-5	TRBD1	TRBJ2-7	.	CASSFRDRGSYEQYF	TGTGCCAGCAGTTTCCGGGACAGGGGCTCCTACGAGCAGTACTTC
TRBV12-3/TRBV12-4	.	TRBJ2-2	large	CASSLLSLHTGELFF	TGTGCCAGCAGTTTACTCTCGCTCCACACCGGGGAGCTGTTTTTT
TRBV11-2	TRBD1	TRBJ1-4	few	CASSLGTGGYEKLFF	TGTGCCAGCAGCTTAGGGACAGGGGGTTATGAAAAACTGTTTTTT
TRBV20-1	.	TRBJ2-1	.	CSAASLRGNEQFF	TGCAGTGCGGCAAGCCTCAGGGGAAATGAGCAGTTCTTC
TRBV20-1	.	TRBJ2-3	few	CSARDLGRLRVADTQYF	TGCAGTGCTAGAGATCTCGGCAGATTACGGGTCGCAGATACGCAGTATTTT
TRBV6-5	.	TRBJ2-2	medium-sized	CASSRSDRPNTGELFF	TGTGCCAGCAGTCGTTCCGACAGGCCTAACACCGGGGAGCTGTTTTTT
TRBV14	.	TRBJ2-7	.	CASRPGTTLEQYF	TGTGCCAGCAGGCCCGGGACGACGCTCGAGCAGTACTTC
TRBV5-1	TRBD2	TRBJ2-7	.	CASSPNPSGGTNPQQYF	TGCGCCAGCAGCCCCAACCCTAGCGGGGGAACGAATCCGCAGCAGTACTTC
TRBV27	.	TRBJ2-6	medium-sized	CASRQSVSSGANVLTF	TGTGCCAGCAGGCAGAGTGTGAGCTCTGGGGCCAACGTCCTGACTTTC
TRBV12-3/TRBV12-4	TRBD1	TRBJ1-5	.	CAISPGQHSNQPQHF	TGTGCCATCAGTCCGGGACAGCATAGCAATCAGCCCCAGCATTTT